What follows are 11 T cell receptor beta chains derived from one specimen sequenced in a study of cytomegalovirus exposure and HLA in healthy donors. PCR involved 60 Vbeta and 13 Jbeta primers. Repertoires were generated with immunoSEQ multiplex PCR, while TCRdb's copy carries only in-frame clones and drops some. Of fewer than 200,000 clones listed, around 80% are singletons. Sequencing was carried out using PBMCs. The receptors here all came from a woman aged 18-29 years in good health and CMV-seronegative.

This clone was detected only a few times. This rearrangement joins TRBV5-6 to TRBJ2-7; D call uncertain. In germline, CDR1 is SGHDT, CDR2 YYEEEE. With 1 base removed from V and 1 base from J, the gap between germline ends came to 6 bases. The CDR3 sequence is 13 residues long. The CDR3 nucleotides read TGTGCCAGCAGCTTGTCACAGTCCTACGAGCAGTACTTC. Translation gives CASSLSQSYEQYF.

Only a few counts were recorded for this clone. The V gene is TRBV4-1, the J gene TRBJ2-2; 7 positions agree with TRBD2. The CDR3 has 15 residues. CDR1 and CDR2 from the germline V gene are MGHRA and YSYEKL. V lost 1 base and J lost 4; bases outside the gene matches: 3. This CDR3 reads CASSQVGGSTGELFF. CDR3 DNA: TGCGCCAGCAGCCAAGTGGGGGGGTCCACCGGGGAGCTGTTTTTT.

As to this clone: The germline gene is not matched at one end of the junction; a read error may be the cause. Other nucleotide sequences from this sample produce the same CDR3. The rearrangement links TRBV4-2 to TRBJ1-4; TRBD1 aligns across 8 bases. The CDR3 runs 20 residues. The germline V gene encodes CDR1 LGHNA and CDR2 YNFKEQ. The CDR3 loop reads CASSQVRPGGDMTYNEKLFF. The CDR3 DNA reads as TGTGCCAGCAGTCAAGTTCGACCAGGGGGCGACATGACTTATAATGAAAAACTGTTTTTT.

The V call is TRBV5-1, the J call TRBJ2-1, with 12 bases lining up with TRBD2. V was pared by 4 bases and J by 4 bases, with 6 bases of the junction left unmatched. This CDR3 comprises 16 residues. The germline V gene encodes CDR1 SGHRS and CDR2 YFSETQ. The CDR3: CASSPVGLAGYNEQFF. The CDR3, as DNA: TGCGCCAGCAGCCCCGTAGGACTAGCGGGGTACAATGAGCAGTTCTTC. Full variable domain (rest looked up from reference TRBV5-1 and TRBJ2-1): KAGVTQTPRYLIKTRGQQVTLSCSPISGHRSVSWYQQTPGQGLQFLFEYFSETQRNKGNFPGRFSGRQFSNSRSEMNVSTLELGDSALYLCASSPVGLAGYNEQFFGPGTRLTVL.

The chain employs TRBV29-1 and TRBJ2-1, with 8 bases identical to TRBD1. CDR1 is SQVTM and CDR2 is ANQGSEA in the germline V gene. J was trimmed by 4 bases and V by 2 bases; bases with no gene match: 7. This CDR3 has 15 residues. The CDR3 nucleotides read TGCAGCGTTGAAAGGGGGACAGGCGGATACAATGAGCAGTTCTTC. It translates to CSVERGTGGYNEQFF.

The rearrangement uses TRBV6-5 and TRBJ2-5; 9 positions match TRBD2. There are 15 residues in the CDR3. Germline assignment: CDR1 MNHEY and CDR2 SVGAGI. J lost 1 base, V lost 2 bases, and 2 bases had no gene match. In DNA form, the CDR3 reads TGTGCCAGCAGTTACGCTAGCGGGACCCAAGAGACCCAGTACTTC. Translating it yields CASSYASGTQETQYF.

The CDR3: CASSTNGQANVLTF. Written as DNA, the CDR3 is TGTGCCAGTAGTACAAACGGACAGGCCAACGTCCTGACTTTC. V and J are TRBV19 and TRBJ2-6; perhaps TRBD1 as D (5 bases). The CDR3 has 14 residues. Germline lookup yields CDR1 LNHDA and CDR2 SQIVND (reference sequence). V lost 4 bases and J lost 6, with 10 bases in between.

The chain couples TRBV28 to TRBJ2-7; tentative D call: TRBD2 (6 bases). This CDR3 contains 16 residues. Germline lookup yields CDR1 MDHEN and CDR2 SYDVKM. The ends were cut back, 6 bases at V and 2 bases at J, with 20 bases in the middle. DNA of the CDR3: TGTGCCAGCAGGGGGGGTAGGGCAGAAAAACCCTACGAGCAGTACTTC. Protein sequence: CASRGGRAEKPYEQYF. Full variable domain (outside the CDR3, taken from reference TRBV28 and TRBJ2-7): DVKVTQSSRYLVKRTGEKVFLECVQDMDHENMFWYRQDPGLGLRLIYFSYDVKMKEKGDIPEGYSVSREKKERFSLILESASTNQTSMYLCASRGGRAEKPYEQYFGPGTRLTVT.

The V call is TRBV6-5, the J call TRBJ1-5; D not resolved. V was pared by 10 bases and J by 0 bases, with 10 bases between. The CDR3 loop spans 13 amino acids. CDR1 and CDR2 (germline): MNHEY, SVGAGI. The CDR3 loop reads CATETYSNQPQHF. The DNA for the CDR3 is TGTGCCACCGAGACATATAGCAATCAGCCCCAGCATTTT.

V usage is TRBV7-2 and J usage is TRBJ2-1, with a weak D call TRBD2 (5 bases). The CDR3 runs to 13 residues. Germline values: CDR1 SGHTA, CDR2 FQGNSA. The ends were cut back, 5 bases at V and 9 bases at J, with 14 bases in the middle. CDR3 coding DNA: TGTGCCAGCAGCGACTACACGAGAGGTGAGCAGTTCTTC. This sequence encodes CASSDYTRGEQFF. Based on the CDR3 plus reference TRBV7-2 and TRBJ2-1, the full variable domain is GAGVSQSPSNKVTEKGKDVELRCDPISGHTALYWYRQSLGQGLEFLIYFQGNSAPDKSGLPSDRFSAERTGGSVSTLTIQRTQQEDSAVYLCASSDYTRGEQFFGPGTRLTVL.

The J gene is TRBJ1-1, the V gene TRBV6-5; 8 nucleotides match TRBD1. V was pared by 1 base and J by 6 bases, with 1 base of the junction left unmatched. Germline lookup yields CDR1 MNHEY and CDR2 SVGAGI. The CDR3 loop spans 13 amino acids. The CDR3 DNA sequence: TGTGCCAGCAGTTACTGGACAGGGTCTGAAGCTTTCTTT. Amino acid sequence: CASSYWTGSEAFF.